This T cell receptor beta chain was documented in a study of patients and donors after allogeneic stem cell transplantation (dated by TCRdb to 2019 to 2021). Library preparation used RT-PCR. Data came from a NextSeq 550. TCRdb handled the public reads itself, with Q25 trimming in fastp and clone calling in MiXCR, and kept productive beta chains. Records with the same CDR3 protein are collapsed into one entry carrying the most frequent genes and DNA. The sample yields roughly 200,000 distinct CDR3 sequences; roughly two fifths were counted once. The top ten constitute approximately 10% of the sample. In its sample, this clonotype was seen a few times. Its antigen target is currently unknown. No much larger clone exists at a distance of one base, and base qualities are not known. This TCR was sampled from a human donor who was either an allogeneic HSCT recipient or a stem cell or donor lymphocyte infusion donor (not recorded which). It is not recorded whose cells these are; they may come from a transplant donor. Sequenced sample: blood, either unsorted or a sorted T cell fraction (not recorded which).

The DNA is TGTGCCAGCAGCCAAGTAGGGGGCGCAGGCACTGAAGCTTTCTTT. This sequence encodes CASSQVGGAGTEAFF. The V and J segments used are TRBV3-1 and TRBJ1-1; 7 bases in the middle match TRBD1. The germline V and J ends show losses of 1 base and 4 bases respectively, and no gene match explains 6 bases of the junction. Inclusive of the bounding cysteine and phenylalanine, the CDR3 is 15 residues long. The read is trimmed to its CDR3 DNA, 45 bases read in frame from base 1. The germline V gene (reference sequence) supplies CDR1 LGHDT and CDR2 YNNKEL. Where the CDR3 stops, the reference TRBV3-1 and TRBJ1-1 genes take over; the full variable domain is DTAVSQTPKYLVTQMGNDKSIKCEQNLGHDTMYWYKQDSKKFLKIMFSYNNKELIINETVPNRFSPKSPDKAHLNLHINSLELGDSAVYFCASSQVGGAGTEAFFGQGTRLTVV.